This paragraph reports one T cell receptor (beta chain). Methods used by the authors: It was from reference gene primer amplification that nucleated cell counts were estimated. The table came from immunoSEQ multiplex PCR; TCRdb's copy has only in-frame clones and leaves some out. The V and J calls and clone size were taken over from that table, and D and trimming were inferred from the DNA. There are 200,000 to 250,000 clones in the sample; more than 75% occur only once, and roughly 12% lies in the top ten. This specimen belongs to a study of blood T cell repertoires in COVID-19. Study details: Samples came from the United States, Italy and Spain, spanning acute and convalescent COVID-19. Sample material is recorded as cDNA or gDNA derived from T cells, B-cell-depleted T cells, or PBMCs.

Losses at the gene ends were 5 bases for V and 5 bases for J; bases not matched to a gene: 11. The CDR3 extends over 16 amino acids. CDR1 and CDR2 from the germline V gene are SGHAT and FQDESV (reference sequence). The J gene is TRBJ2-2, the V gene TRBV11-1; 7 bases are shared with TRBD2. The TCR was taken from an elderly man with acute or convalescent COVID-19. Material for sequencing was peripheral blood. CDR3 in amino acids: CASSPGGSGVTGELFF. DNA for the CDR3: TGTGCCAGCAGCCCCGGAGGAAGCGGGGTGACCGGGGAGCTGTTTTTT.